This TCR beta chain is from a study of blood T cells in healthy people across ages. The authors ran a second PCR of roughly 6 to 12 cycles using a sample-barcoded 5' primer and a J-beta primer mix. CDR3-containing paired-end reads numbered at least 2.5 million in each sample. From the 5' RACE reads, TCRdb called clonotypes with MiXCR, one entry per CDR3 protein. The sample has 700,000 to 800,000 distinct CDR3 sequences, 35% to 45% seen once. Losses at the gene ends were 4 bases for V and 5 bases for J; bases not matched to a gene: 7. CDR3 length equals 15 residues. CDR1 and CDR2 (germline): SGHTA, FQGNSA. The donors, healthy Caucasians from Russia, were aged roughly 6 to 90.

The sequence was obtained from a woman between 55 and 75 years old in good health. V and J are TRBV7-2 and TRBJ2-3, with 9 bases identical to TRBD1. Sequencing was carried out using blood. Here the CDR3 reads CASSCTGGGLDTQYF. CDR3 DNA: TGTGCCAGCAGCTGCACAGGGGGCGGGTTAGATACGCAGTATTTT. Full variable domain (rest looked up from reference TRBV7-2 and TRBJ2-3): GAGVSQSPSNKVTEKGKDVELRCDPISGHTALYWYRQSLGQGLEFLIYFQGNSAPDKSGLPSDRFSAERTGGSVSTLTIQRTQQEDSAVYLCASSCTGGGLDTQYFGPGTRLTVL.